This T cell receptor (beta chain) was recovered during a study of T cell changes during pregnancy in multiple sclerosis. Profiled with immunoSEQ multiplex PCR; TCRdb holds only in-frame clones, not every one. The sample yields roughly 30,000 clones, 75% to 90% seen once. V lost 1 base to trimming and J lost 5 bases, with 24 bases between them. CDR1 is MNHNS, CDR2 SASEGT, per germline. The length of the CDR3 is 19 residues. This clone appeared a single time. The sequencing here drew on CD8+ T cells from peripheral blood mononuclear cells, taken after pregnancy. The receptor was isolated from a female donor with multiple sclerosis, enrolled in a pregnancy study. The chain carries TRBV6-1 and TRBJ1-5, with D possibly being TRBD1 (5 bases). The CDR3 DNA sequence: TGTGCCAGCAGTGAAGTTTGGGGTCCAGGGATGGGGTTGGATCAGCCCCAGCATTTT. Translated: CASSEVWGPGMGLDQPQHF.